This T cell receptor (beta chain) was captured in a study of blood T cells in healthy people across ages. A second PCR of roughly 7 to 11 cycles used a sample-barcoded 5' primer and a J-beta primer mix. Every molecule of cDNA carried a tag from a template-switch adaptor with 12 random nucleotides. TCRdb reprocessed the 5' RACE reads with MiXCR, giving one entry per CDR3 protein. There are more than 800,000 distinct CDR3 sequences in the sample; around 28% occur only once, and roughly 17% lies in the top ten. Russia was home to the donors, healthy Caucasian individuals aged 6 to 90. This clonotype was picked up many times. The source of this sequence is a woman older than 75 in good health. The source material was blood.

The CDR3 DNA is TGTGCCAGCAGCCCCGTAGGGGGGGACTACGAGCAGTACTTC. As protein: CASSPVGGDYEQYF. This rearrangement joins TRBV4-2 to TRBJ2-7, with D possibly being TRBD2 (7 bases). From germline, CDR1 is LGHNA and CDR2 YNFKEQ. Trimming took 4 bases from V and 3 from J, leaving 13 bases between them. The CDR3 has 14 residues.